This is a list of T cell receptor beta chains from one sample in a study of early T cells in non-severe SARS-CoV-2 infection. Each CDR3 protein gets one entry after TCRdb re-called the 5' RACE reads with MiXCR. The sample lists more than 45,000 distinct CDR3 sequences, 6.2% occurring once. The source material was whole blood, sampled at baseline. These receptors all come from an adult who was a healthcare worker with PCR-confirmed SARS-CoV-2 infection or an uninfected control (not recorded which). Each CDR3 is given with its conserved first and last residue. The order of the fields is clone size, V gene, D gene, J gene, CDR3 protein, CDR3 DNA. D genes are given only for firm matches. Size values are once, few and many counts, or a class for expanded clones, and some rows have none.

>many|TRBV12-3/TRBV12-4|TRBD2|TRBJ2-2
CASRSSGSLLNWELFF
TGTGCCAGCAGGTCTAGCGGGAGTCTTTTGAATTGGGAGCTGTTTTTT
>NA|TRBV27|TRBD2|TRBJ2-5
CASSSGGRFRETQYF
TGTGCCAGCAGTTCCGGCGGGAGGTTCAGGGAGACCCAGTACTTC
>few|TRBV12-3/TRBV12-4|TRBD2|TRBJ2-7
CASSPGTSVHEQYF
TGTGCCAGCAGTCCCGGGACTAGCGTACACGAGCAGTACTTC
>few|TRBV5-1|NA|TRBJ2-2
CASSLAAGTNTGELFF
TGCGCCAGCAGCTTGGCAGCAGGCACGAACACCGGGGAGCTGTTTTTT
>many|TRBV10-2|NA|TRBJ2-1
CATKGSRRVYNEQFF
TGCGCCACCAAAGGATCCAGAAGGGTTTACAATGAGCAGTTCTTC
>few|TRBV20-1|NA|TRBJ2-1
CSARGPTDFFEQFF
TGCAGTGCTAGGGGACCCACGGACTTTTTTGAGCAGTTCTTC
>many|TRBV5-1|NA|TRBJ2-7
CASSFGRAEQYF
TGCGCCAGCAGCTTCGGCAGGGCCGAGCAGTACTTC
>many|TRBV10-3|NA|TRBJ1-5
CAISVNRNQPQHF
TGTGCCATCAGTGTCAACAGGAATCAGCCCCAGCATTTT
>many|TRBV28|NA|TRBJ1-1
CASSLYRRNTEAFF
TGTGCCAGCAGTTTATATAGGAGGAACACTGAAGCTTTCTTT
>many|TRBV12-3/TRBV12-4|NA|TRBJ1-5
CASSLGQINQPQHF
TGTGCCAGCAGTTTAGGACAGATCAATCAGCCCCAGCATTTT
>many|TRBV6-5|NA|TRBJ2-1
CASSYSFSGVSYNEQFF
TGTGCCAGCAGTTACTCGTTTAGCGGAGTCTCCTACAATGAGCAGTTCTTC
>many|TRBV29-1|TRBD2|TRBJ2-2
CSGSTSGRSGELFF
TGCAGCGGATCGACTAGCGGGAGGTCCGGGGAGCTGTTTTTT
>few|TRBV5-1|NA|TRBJ2-5
CASSLQPGPQETQYF
TGCGCCAGCAGCTTGCAACCGGGACCTCAAGAGACCCAGTACTTC
>many|TRBV11-2|NA|TRBJ1-1
CASSFSGNTEAFF
TGTGCCAGCAGCTTTTCAGGGAACACTGAAGCTTTCTTT
>NA|TRBV3-1|TRBD1|TRBJ2-7
CASSQMGQGIHEQYF
TGTGCCAGCAGCCAAATGGGACAGGGTATCCACGAGCAGTACTTC
>many|TRBV4-2|NA|TRBJ1-3
CASSQGRQGSTGNTIYF
TGTGCCAGCAGCCAAGGCCGGCAGGGGAGTACTGGAAACACCATATATTTT
>NA|TRBV2|NA|TRBJ2-1
CASSDSQGSYNEQFF
TGTGCCAGCAGTGACTCCCAGGGCTCCTACAATGAGCAGTTCTTC
>many|TRBV2|TRBD2|TRBJ2-2
CASRRLAGVLSGELFF
TGTGCCAGCAGACGTCTAGCGGGAGTTTTAAGCGGGGAGCTGTTTTTT
>few|TRBV11-1|NA|TRBJ2-7
CASSLRTGLEQYF
TGTGCCAGCAGCTTAAGGACGGGGCTTGAGCAGTACTTC
>NA|TRBV29-1|NA|TRBJ1-5
CSVIQGNQPQHF
TGCAGCGTTATTCAGGGGAATCAGCCCCAGCATTTT
>few|TRBV6-6|NA|TRBJ2-6
CASRQALSGANVLTF
TGTGCCAGCAGGCAGGCACTCTCTGGGGCCAACGTCCTGACTTTC
>few|TRBV4-3|TRBD2|TRBJ2-3
CASSHLLAGGTDTQYF
TGCGCCAGCAGCCACTTACTAGCGGGAGGCACAGATACGCAGTATTTT
>many|TRBV27|NA|TRBJ2-1
CASSFRLPPGRLVSSYNEQFF
TGTGCCAGCAGTTTCCGCTTACCTCCGGGGCGCCTGGTCAGCTCCTACAATGAGCAGTTCTTC
>NA|TRBV6-6|NA|TRBJ1-5
CASSDTDGDQPQHF
TGTGCCAGCAGTGATACCGACGGCGATCAGCCCCAGCATTTT
>NA|TRBV20-1|TRBD2|TRBJ2-5
CSASSMREWQETQYF
TGCAGTGCTAGCTCGATGCGGGAGTGGCAAGAGACCCAGTACTTC
>few|TRBV20-1|NA|TRBJ2-5
CSARAGEAETQYF
TGCAGTGCTAGAGCGGGAGAGGCAGAGACCCAGTACTTC
>few|TRBV5-1|NA|TRBJ2-5
CASSPLDLETQYF
TGCGCCAGCAGCCCCCTAGATTTGGAGACCCAGTACTTC
>many|TRBV7-2|NA|TRBJ2-3
CASSLAFADTQYF
TGTGCCAGCAGCTTAGCCTTCGCGGATACGCAGTATTTT
>many|TRBV10-3|NA|TRBJ2-3
CAINEDSPTDTQYF
TGTGCCATCAATGAGGACTCCCCCACAGATACGCAGTATTTT
>NA|TRBV28|TRBD1|TRBJ1-1
CASTEGQGKNEAFF
TGTGCCAGCACTGAGGGACAGGGGAAAAATGAAGCTTTCTTT
>many|TRBV4-1|TRBD2|TRBJ2-1
CASSPHSGRAGSYNEQFF
TGCGCCAGCAGCCCTCATAGCGGGAGGGCCGGCTCTTACAATGAGCAGTTCTTC
>NA|TRBV5-1|NA|TRBJ1-2
CASSPGSRSDLGYTF
TGCGCCAGCAGCCCGGGGTCCCGCTCCGACCTTGGCTACACCTTC
>few|TRBV6-6|TRBD1|TRBJ2-7
CASSFGTGPLGQYF
TGTGCCAGCAGTTTCGGGACAGGGCCCCTGGGGCAGTACTTC
>many|TRBV6-6|NA|TRBJ2-7
CASSKLAGEQYF
TGTGCCAGCAGTAAACTTGCTGGCGAGCAGTACTTC
>few|TRBV19|TRBD2|TRBJ2-3
CASSISGIADTQYF
TGTGCCAGTAGTATTAGCGGGATAGCAGATACGCAGTATTTT
>NA|TRBV28|NA|TRBJ2-1
CASSSWAARGEQFF
TGTGCCAGCAGTTCCTGGGCCGCGCGAGGGGAGCAGTTCTTC
>NA|TRBV20-1|TRBD2|TRBJ2-1
CSARVLAGGYNEQFF
TGCAGTGCTAGAGTTTTAGCGGGAGGGTACAATGAGCAGTTCTTC
>many|TRBV4-2|NA|TRBJ2-6
CASSQDPGAGANVLTF
TGTGCCAGCAGCCAAGATCCAGGGGCTGGGGCCAACGTCCTGACTTTC
>few|TRBV6-1|NA|TRBJ1-1
CASSELWTLLGSTEAFF
TGTGCCAGCAGTGAGTTATGGACTTTACTAGGCAGCACTGAAGCTTTCTTT